The clone carrying this TCR beta chain was found a few times. Antigen: not known. Alongside a J-beta primer mix, a sample-barcoded 5' primer served in a second PCR lasting roughly 6 to 11 cycles. Every cDNA molecule bore a tag from a template-switch adaptor containing 12 random nucleotides. TCRdb processed the 5' RACE reads anew with MiXCR; each CDR3 protein has one entry. Of about 570,000 distinct CDR3 sequences in the sample, approximately 30% were seen once. This sample stems from a study of blood T cells in healthy people across ages. The study, taken as a whole, reports: There were more naive CD4+ cells and higher diversity in long-lived donors than in aged donors.

Trimming stripped 3 bases from V and 4 bases from J, with 12 bases between. There are 14 residues in the CDR3. CDR1 is DFQATT and CDR2 is SNEGSKA in the germline V gene (reference sequence). Russia was home to the donors, healthy Caucasian individuals aged roughly 6 to 100. This clonotype was obtained from a woman aged 70-85 years in good health. The chain couples TRBV20-1 to TRBJ1-4; D remains ambiguous. Sequenced material: blood. The CDR3 DNA follows: TGCAGTGCTAGTAGGGTGGGGATTAATGAAAAACTGTTTTTT. Translated: CSASRVGINEKLFF.